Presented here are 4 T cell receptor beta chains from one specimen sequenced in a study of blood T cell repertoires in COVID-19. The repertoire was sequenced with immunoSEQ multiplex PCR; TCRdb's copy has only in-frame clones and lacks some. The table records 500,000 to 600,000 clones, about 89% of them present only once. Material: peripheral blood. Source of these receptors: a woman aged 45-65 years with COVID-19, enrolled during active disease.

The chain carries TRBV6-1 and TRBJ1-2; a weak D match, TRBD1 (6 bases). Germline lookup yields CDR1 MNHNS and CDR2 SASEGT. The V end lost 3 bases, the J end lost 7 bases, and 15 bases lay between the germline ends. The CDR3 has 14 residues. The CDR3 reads CASSEAGRGGGYTF. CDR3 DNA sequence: TGTGCCAGCAGTGAGGCGGGGAGGGGGGGTGGCTACACCTTC.

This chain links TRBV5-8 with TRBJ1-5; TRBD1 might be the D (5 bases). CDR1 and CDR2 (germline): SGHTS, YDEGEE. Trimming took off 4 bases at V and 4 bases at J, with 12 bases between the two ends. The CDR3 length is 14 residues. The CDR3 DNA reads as TGTGCCAGCAGCCCCGAACAGGTTAATCAGCCCCAGCATTTT. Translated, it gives CASSPEQVNQPQHF.

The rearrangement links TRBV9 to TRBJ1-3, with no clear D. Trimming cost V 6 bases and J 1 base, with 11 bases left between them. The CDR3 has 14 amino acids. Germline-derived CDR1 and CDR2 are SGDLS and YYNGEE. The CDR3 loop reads CASTELGSGNTIYF. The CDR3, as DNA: TGTGCCAGCACCGAACTAGGGTCTGGAAACACCATATATTTT.

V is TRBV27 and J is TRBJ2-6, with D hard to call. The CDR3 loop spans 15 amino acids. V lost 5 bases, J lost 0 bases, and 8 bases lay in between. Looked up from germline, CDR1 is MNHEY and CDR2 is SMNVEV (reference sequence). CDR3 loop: CASSPSGSGANVLTF. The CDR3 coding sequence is TGTGCCAGCAGTCCCTCGGGCTCTGGGGCCAACGTCCTGACTTTC.